This TCR beta chain emerged from a study of response to subunit inactivated influenza vaccine. Each CDR3 protein is one row after TCRdb ran MiXCR on the RT-PCR reads. This table holds some 850,000 distinct CDR3 sequences, roughly 18% found once. Trimming took 6 bases from V and 0 from J, leaving 9 bases between them. Germline lookup yields CDR1 MNHEY and CDR2 SMNVEV (reference sequence). CDR3 size: 15 residues. This clonotype was counted many times. The input for sequencing was PBMCs from blood, taken roughly 5 days after vaccination. The rearrangement links TRBV27 to TRBJ1-6; no definite D call. This receptor was obtained from a man in his fifties who received an inactivated influenza vaccine. The DNA for the CDR3 is TGTGCCAGCAGCTTGGATAGCTCCTATAATTCACCCCTCCACTTT. It codes for CASSLDSSYNSPLHF.